Below are 20 T cell receptor beta chains sequenced from a single sample in a study of human T cells and chemical hapten exposure. Time point denoted: patch test 1, 2 weeks after DPC sensitization. Stated treatment: therapeutic diphenylcyclopropenone sensitization with weekly scalp DPC. TCRdb redid the calling of the RACE reads with MiXCR, one entry per CDR3 protein. The table shows around 300,000 distinct CDR3 sequences, with approximately 6.9% occurring only once. Sequenced here: whole blood, sampled in connection with sensitization to the hapten diphenylcyclopropenone (DPC). The receptors shown here come from a woman under 30 with alopecia areata. Some clones in this sample may be carry-over from other donors' samples.

This clonotype was seen a few times. J is TRBJ2-1 and V is TRBV6-2 or TRBV6-3, with D possibly matching TRBD1 (6 bases). Germline loops: CDR1 MNHEY, CDR2 SVGEGT. V was pared by 7 bases and J by 3 bases, with 10 bases between. This CDR3 region has 13 residues. CDR3 residues: CASTGQIYNEQFF. The CDR3 region has the DNA TGTGCCAGCACGGGACAAATCTACAATGAGCAGTTCTTC.

This clonotype was seen at least ten times. This chain connects TRBV20-1 to TRBJ2-3; a weak D match, TRBD2 (6 bases). The CDR3 is 15 residues long. In germline, CDR1 is DFQATT, CDR2 SNEGSKA (reference sequence). V lost 5 bases to trimming and J lost 1 base, with 16 bases between them. CDR3 amino acids: CSAGVFGGGTDTQYF. The DNA for the CDR3 is TGCAGTGCTGGGGTCTTCGGGGGTGGCACAGATACGCAGTATTTT.

The chain has TRBV28 and TRBJ2-3; 10 positions agree with TRBD2. The CDR3 is 18 amino acids. The ends lost 3 bases at V and 5 bases at J; junction bases unmatched: 14. Germline loops: CDR1 MDHEN, CDR2 SYDVKM. The CDR3 here is CASSFPAGGIHSEDTQYF. Written as DNA, the CDR3 is TGTGCCAGCAGTTTCCCAGCGGGGGGGATTCATTCCGAAGATACGCAGTATTTT.

This clonotype was counted ten times or more. This chain joins TRBV6-6 and TRBJ1-1; no definite D call. Germline V gives CDR1 MNHNY, CDR2 SVGAGI (reference sequence). CDR3 length: 15 residues. With 0 bases removed from V and 2 bases from J, the gap between germline ends came to 10 bases. The CDR3 loop is CASSYSSRPNTEAFF. Here the CDR3 DNA reads TGTGCCAGCAGTTACTCGTCCAGGCCCAACACTGAAGCTTTCTTT.

This clonotype was detected only a few times. The chain carries TRBV5-5 and TRBJ1-1; D remains unclear. Germline V gives CDR1 SGHKS, CDR2 YYEKEE (reference sequence). CDR3 length: 11 amino acids. V lost 2 bases and J 7 bases, leaving 6 bases between the germline ends. CDR3 DNA sequence: TGTGCCAGCAGCTTTGACTTTGAAGCTTTCTTT. Residues: CASSFDFEAFF.

This clonotype was counted ten times or more. The rearrangement joins TRBV27 to TRBJ2-7; no definite D call. The CDR3 is 14 amino acids. Germline CDR1 reads MNHEY; CDR2 reads SMNVEV (reference sequence). Trimming took 7 bases from V and 7 from J, leaving 20 bases between them. The CDR3 here is CASKPFSQTREQYF. CDR3 DNA: TGTGCCAGCAAACCGTTTTCCCAAACACGGGAGCAGTACTTC.

With respect to this clonotype: At one of its ends the junction is not consistent with the germline gene, which may arise from a read error. This chain connects TRBV7-2 to TRBJ2-6, with D possibly being TRBD1 (5 bases). Germline CDR1 SGHTA, CDR2 FQGNSA. The CDR3 length is 15 residues. For the CDR3, the DNA is TGTGCCAGCAGCCACGAAACCGCTGGGGCCAACGTCCCGACTTTC. It specifies CASSHETAGANVPTF.

The chain combines TRBV5-1 with TRBJ2-1; 8 bases align to TRBD1. Germline V gene data show CDR1 as SGHRS and CDR2 as YFSETQ. The CDR3 extends over 14 amino acids. V shed 4 bases, J shed 5 bases, and the junction held 5 bases outside the gene matches. The CDR3 DNA reads as TGCGCCAGCAGCCCTGGGACAGGTAACAATGAGCAGTTCTTC. Encoded protein: CASSPGTGNNEQFF. Combining the CDR3 with reference TRBV5-1 and TRBJ2-1 gives the whole variable domain KAGVTQTPRYLIKTRGQQVTLSCSPISGHRSVSWYQQTPGQGLQFLFEYFSETQRNKGNFPGRFSGRQFSNSRSEMNVSTLELGDSALYLCASSPGTGNNEQFFGPGTRLTVL.

This chain uses TRBV4-3 with TRBJ1-4; TRBD1 might be the D (5 bases). There are 14 residues in the CDR3. Germline V gene data show CDR1 as LGHNA and CDR2 as YSLEER. With 8 bases removed from V and 0 bases from J, the gap between germline ends came to 10 bases. This CDR3 reads CASGGGATNEKLFF. DNA of the CDR3: TGCGCCAGCGGGGGAGGGGCAACTAATGAAAAACTGTTTTTT.

The chain carries TRBV5-1 and TRBJ2-3; the match to TRBD2 covers 10 bases. J gave up 2 bases and V 0 bases, and 3 bases lay outside the gene matches. This CDR3 has 16 residues. Per the germline V gene, CDR1 is SGHRS and CDR2 is YFSETQ. CDR3 in amino acids: CASSLVTSGSTDTQYF. The CDR3, as DNA: TGCGCCAGCAGCTTGGTGACTAGCGGGTCCACAGATACGCAGTATTTT.

This clonotype showed up just a few times. The genes are TRBV3-1 and TRBJ2-1, with D perhaps TRBD2 (5 bases). Germline V gene data show CDR1 as LGHDT and CDR2 as YNNKEL (reference sequence). CDR3 size: 13 residues. The V and J ends lost 1 base and 5 bases respectively, with 6 bases between them. The CDR3 DNA reads as TGTGCCAGCAGCCAAGGCGGGCACAATGAGCAGTTCTTC. Amino acids: CASSQGGHNEQFF.

This clonotype was detected only a few times. The V and J genes are TRBV5-6 and TRBJ2-4; D perhaps matches TRBD2 (5 bases). The germline V gene has CDR1 SGHDT and CDR2 YYEEEE. The germline V and J ends were trimmed by 3 bases and 5 bases, with 15 bases remaining between them. CDR3 length: 15 amino acids. This CDR3 is CASSSGDALENIQYF. The CDR3 DNA reads TGTGCCAGCAGCTCCGGGGATGCACTGGAAAACATTCAGTACTTC.

The CDR3 nucleotides are TGTGCCAGCTCCTCTCTAACAGGGGGAACTGAAGCTTTCTTT. It yields the protein CASSSLTGGTEAFF. This chain uses TRBV6-5 with TRBJ1-1, with 8 bases lining up with TRBD1. Unmatched junction bases numbered 10, after V lost 8 bases and J lost 5 bases. CDR1 MNHEY and CDR2 SVGAGI come from the germline V gene. The CDR3 length is 14 residues.

In this sample, this clonotype turned up many times. The chain joins TRBV6-5 to TRBJ1-1, with 8 bases fitting TRBD1. The length of the CDR3 is 13 residues. V was clipped by 6 bases and J by 4 bases; unmatched bases: 4. Germline V CDR1 and CDR2: MNHEY, SVGAGI. The CDR3 loop is CASSITGGTEAFF. In DNA form, the CDR3 reads TGTGCCAGCAGCATTACAGGGGGCACTGAAGCTTTCTTT.

The gene calls are TRBV7-2 and TRBJ2-5, with TRBD2 matching 9 bases. Germline-derived CDR1 and CDR2 are SGHTA and FQGNSA. This CDR3 has 16 residues. V was pared by 5 bases and J by 5 bases, with 12 bases of the junction left unmatched. The CDR3 sequence is CASSLSGGILRETQYF. Written as DNA, the CDR3 is TGTGCCAGCAGCCTCAGCGGGGGGATCCTTCGGGAGACCCAGTACTTC.

This clonotype came up many times. V gene TRBV20-1 combines with J gene TRBJ2-7; D is ambiguous. Germline CDR1 reads DFQATT; CDR2 reads SNEGSKA (reference sequence). There are 11 residues in the CDR3. The germline V and J ends were trimmed by 2 bases and 5 bases, with 7 bases remaining between them. The CDR3 sequence is CSARRRDEQYF. In DNA, the CDR3 is TGCAGTGCTAGACGGCGAGACGAGCAGTACTTC.

This clonotype was counted a few times. The rearrangement joins TRBV6-2 or TRBV6-3 to TRBJ2-1; 12 nucleotides agree with TRBD2. This CDR3 is built from 17 residues. V gave up 4 bases and J gave up 1 base; unmatched junction bases: 5. CDR1 and CDR2 (germline): MNHEY, SVGEGT. CDR3 region: CASSSTSGGVSYNEQFF. The CDR3, as DNA: TGTGCCAGCAGTTCGACTAGCGGGGGTGTTTCCTACAATGAGCAGTTCTTC.

This clonotype turned up a few times. The chain couples TRBV10-3 to TRBJ2-1; D tentatively fits TRBD1 or TRBD2 (6 bases each). The germline gives CDR1 ENHRY, CDR2 SYGVKD. The CDR3 runs to 18 residues. Between the trimmed V and J ends, which lost 0 bases and 0 bases, there was a span of 15 bases. CDR3 in amino acids: CAISESSKGGLSYNEQFF. The CDR3 region has the DNA TGTGCCATCAGTGAGTCAAGTAAGGGGGGCCTCTCCTACAATGAGCAGTTCTTC.

This clonotype was detected only a few times. The chain joins TRBV20-1 to TRBJ2-3, with 8 bases fitting TRBD2. The V segment lost 1 base and the J segment 4 bases; nucleotides outside the gene matches: 7. This CDR3 region has 15 residues. CDR1 and CDR2 from the germline V gene are DFQATT and SNEGSKA (reference sequence). The chain's CDR3 is CSARADSGASDTQYF. CDR3 sequence (DNA): TGCAGTGCTAGAGCGGATAGCGGGGCCTCAGATACGCAGTATTTT.

This clonotype was observed many times. This chain joins TRBV5-5 and TRBJ2-1; TRBD1 is a possible D gene (5 bases). Germline CDR1 is SGHKS and CDR2 is YYEKEE (reference sequence). This CDR3 spans 16 amino acids. V was trimmed by 0 bases and J by 0 bases, leaving 10 bases between them. CDR3 protein: CASSLVRTTSYNEQFF. The CDR3 DNA is TGTGCCAGCAGCTTGGTCCGGACAACCTCCTACAATGAGCAGTTCTTC.